Sequencing of this T cell receptor beta chain was carried out in a study of cytomegalovirus exposure and HLA in healthy donors. The study, taken as a whole, reports: Further analysis was carried out later, and it showed several of the most significant clusters appearing linked to common viral pathogens. Rare sequences made up most TCRs, while some public TCRs were found in many donors. Researchers catalogued roughly 150 TCR beta chains as cytomegalovirus-associated.

On this clone: The antigen is undetermined.

V dropped 5 bases and J dropped 5; count of bases not matched to a gene: 14. Germline loops: CDR1 SGHTA, CDR2 FQGNSA. The CDR3 is 16 residues long. PCR employed 60 Vbeta and 13 Jbeta primers. Produced via immunoSEQ multiplex PCR; TCRdb's table is partial and in-frame only. The repertoire consists of more than 200,000 clones, with around 80% occurring once and the leading ten covering 0.22%. J is TRBJ1-2 and V is TRBV7-2; TRBD1 agrees at 7 bases. This sequence originates from a girl aged 2 to 9 in good health and CMV-seronegative. Sequenced sample: PBMCs. The CDR3 is CASSIDATGLGYGYTF. Here the CDR3 DNA reads TGTGCCAGCAGCATCGACGCGACAGGGTTGGGATATGGCTACACCTTC.